These 10 T cell receptor beta chains share one sample of origin, sequenced in a study of T-cell reconstitution after alpha-beta-depleted transplantation in children. TCRbeta library construction was performed incorporating unique molecular identifiers. TCRdb processed the PCR reads anew with MiXCR; each CDR3 protein has one entry. The repertoire holds over 150,000 distinct CDR3 sequences, with more than 6.5% as singletons. This specimen was PBMCs from the stem cell graft donor, taken from the stem cell graft. Every receptor here comes from a human donor who donated a stem cell graft to a child with Wiskott-Aldrich syndrome.

The table lists this clonotype with a few counts. CDR3 coding DNA: TGCGCCAGCAGCTTGGAGCAGAACTATGGCTACACCTTC. As protein: CASSLEQNYGYTF. V gene TRBV5-1 combines with J gene TRBJ1-2, with D hard to call. Germline-derived CDR1 and CDR2 are SGHRS and YFSETQ. The V end lost 0 bases, the J end lost 2 bases, and 5 bases lay between the germline ends. The CDR3 loop spans 13 amino acids.

This clonotype has a count of ten or more. The chain combines TRBV20-1 with TRBJ2-7; 8 nucleotides match TRBD1. This CDR3 region has 12 residues. Germline assignment: CDR1 DFQATT and CDR2 SNEGSKA (reference sequence). The V and J ends lost 4 bases and 4 bases, in that order; junction bases with no gene match: 3. CDR3 sequence: CSATDREYEQYF. CDR3 coding DNA: TGCAGTGCTACGGACAGGGAGTACGAGCAGTACTTC.

In its sample, this clonotype was seen many times. The V gene is TRBV12-3 or TRBV12-4, the J gene TRBJ1-5; no definite D call. Trimming shortened V by 3 bases and J by 0 bases, and 6 bases separated the two germline ends. There are 14 residues in the CDR3. CDR3 region: CASSFAGSNQPQHF. Here the CDR3 DNA reads TGTGCCAGCAGTTTTGCGGGTAGCAATCAGCCCCAGCATTTT.

The genes are TRBV4-3 and TRBJ1-2, with a tentative D call TRBD1 (5 bases). Trimming took 0 bases from V and 4 from J, leaving 24 bases between them. This CDR3 contains 19 residues. The germline gives CDR1 LGHNA, CDR2 YSLEER. CDR3 amino acids: CASSQDAPGTFGSVYGYTF. As DNA, the CDR3 is TGCGCCAGCAGCCAAGACGCCCCCGGGACCTTTGGCAGCGTCTATGGCTACACCTTC.

This clonotype was seen many times. This chain joins TRBV12-3 or TRBV12-4 and TRBJ2-3, with 9 bases aligning to TRBD1. The V segment lost 5 bases and the J segment 1 base; nucleotides outside the gene matches: 7. The CDR3 extends over 16 amino acids. The CDR3 protein is CASSPQRTGGTDTQYF. CDR3 nucleotides: TGTGCCAGCAGTCCACAACGGACAGGGGGCACAGATACGCAGTATTTT.

This clonotype has a count of ten or more. This rearrangement joins TRBV5-5 to TRBJ1-1; 9 bases align to TRBD1. Germline CDR1 is SGHKS and CDR2 is YYEKEE (reference sequence). This CDR3 contains 15 residues. The junction had 6 bases not matched to a gene; V was cut back by 2 bases and J by 4 bases. CDR3 sequence: CASSFRDRESTEAFF. The CDR3 bases are TGTGCCAGCAGCTTCCGGGACAGGGAAAGCACTGAAGCTTTCTTT.

This clonotype was recorded many times. The chain couples TRBV5-1 to TRBJ2-7, with 7 bases matching TRBD2. The ends lost 6 bases at V and 3 bases at J; junction bases unmatched: 12. Germline loops: CDR1 SGHRS, CDR2 YFSETQ. The CDR3 length is 15 residues. The CDR3 protein is CASTSGGGLSYEQYF. CDR3 in DNA: TGCGCCAGCACCTCGGGGGGAGGTTTAAGCTACGAGCAGTACTTC.

This clonotype was observed at least ten times. This chain connects TRBV3-1 to TRBJ1-5; the match to TRBD1 covers 7 bases. Trimming removed 3 bases from V and 5 bases from J; junction bases left unmatched: 1. This CDR3 contains 13 residues. Germline values: CDR1 LGHDT, CDR2 YNNKEL (reference sequence). The CDR3 DNA follows: TGTGCCAGCAGCCAGGGACAGTATCAGCCCCAGCATTTT. Its translation is CASSQGQYQPQHF.

The sample holds many counts of this clonotype. The chain carries TRBV4-3 and TRBJ2-3; the match to TRBD2 covers 7 bases. The CDR3 runs to 13 residues. Germline assignment: CDR1 LGHNA and CDR2 YSLEER. J was trimmed by 3 bases and V by 6 bases; bases with no gene match: 3. CDR3 loop: CASSREGTDTQYF. CDR3 nucleotide sequence: TGCGCCAGCAGTAGGGAGGGGACAGATACGCAGTATTTT.

This clonotype was counted ten times or more. The gene calls are TRBV20-1 and TRBJ1-1, with 9 bases that match TRBD1. This CDR3 is 16 amino acids long. CDR1 and CDR2 from the germline V gene are DFQATT and SNEGSKA (reference sequence). The V gene end was trimmed by 1 base and the J gene end by 4 bases; junction bases not matched to a gene: 10. The CDR3 spells CSARAGQGQGFTEAFF. CDR3 coding DNA: TGCAGTGCTAGAGCTGGCCAGGGACAGGGCTTCACTGAAGCTTTCTTT.